This T cell receptor (beta chain) comes out of a study of CXCR3-negative and CXCR3-positive naive CD8 T cells. Across the whole study: Collectively, the libraries yielded about 135 million TRB reads in total, at about 1.5 +/- 0.3 million per library.

A remark on this clonotype: What it binds is unknown.

Libraries of TRB cDNA were made by 5' RACE and carried UMIs. TCRdb re-analyzed the 5' RACE reads; it lists each CDR3 protein once, without DNA. This repertoire includes around 40,000 distinct CDR3 sequences. Sorting yielded triplicates of roughly 310,000 cells for each CD8+ T cell subset. The study's findings and limits: Naive cells that were CXCR3-negative or CXCR3-positive used TRBV-TRBJ genes alike, while memory cells diverged. Naive subsets expressed similar surface CD5; TRB CDR3 features served to infer TCR strength.

This CDR3 region has 16 residues. Germline CDR1 reads DFQATT; CDR2 reads SNEGSKA (reference sequence). The rearrangement joins TRBV20-1 to TRBJ2-5; TCRdb gives TRBD1 as the D gene, but with no DNA this cannot be confirmed. The sequenced sample was memory CD8+ T cells from blood. This receptor was taken from a human donor in good health. Some clones in this sample may be carry-over from other donors' samples. CDR3 residues: CSARDLVGGGRETQYF.